This T cell receptor (beta chain) was documented in a study of breast tumors, draining lymph nodes, adjacent tissues. Study observations and caveats: Compared with basal-like, luminal-like tumors shared significantly more repertoire with nontumor tissue.

The CDR3 consists of 13 residues. CDR1 is SGDLS, CDR2 YYNGEE, per germline. Notes on this clonotype: The antigen remains unidentified. The CDR3 does not close with the conserved phenylalanine or tryptophan, likely indicating a read error.

Via MiXCR, TCRdb re-called the multiplex PCR reads, giving one row per CDR3 protein. The repertoire holds approximately 89,000 distinct CDR3 sequences, with more than 25% as singletons. Breast cancer patients provided tissue from their axillary draining lymph nodes. This sequence originates from a female donor with breast cancer. Some clones in this sample may be carry-over from other donors' samples. The chain carries TRBV9 and TRBJ1-2; no clear D. Sample: axillary lymph node tissue. CDR3 sequence: CAGSVTSGRGYTS. The DNA of the CDR3 is TGTGCCGGCAGCGTTACCAGCGGCCGGGGCTACACCTCC.